This entry lists 17 T cell receptor beta chains sequenced from one sample in a study of cytomegalovirus exposure and HLA in healthy donors. Primers included in the PCR were 60 Vbeta and 13 Jbeta primers. Libraries were prepared by immunoSEQ multiplex PCR; TCRdb keeps only in-frame clonotypes and omits some of them. The sample includes 75,000 to 90,000 clones, 70% to 80% of them seen just once. The sample consisted of PBMCs. These receptors originate from a man in his fifties or sixties in good health and CMV-seronegative.

The V call is TRBV6-1, the J call TRBJ2-1, with D possibly TRBD2 on 5 matching bases. From germline, CDR1 is MNHNS and CDR2 SASEGT. V shed 6 bases and J shed 6 bases, with 9 bases lying between them. The CDR3 covers 12 residues. CDR3 residues: CASSKTTNEQFF. Here the CDR3 DNA reads TGTGCCAGCAGCAAGACTACCAATGAGCAGTTCTTC.

CDR3 amino acids: CATSRDRGNQPQHF. In nucleotides, the CDR3 is TGTGCCACCAGCAGAGATCGGGGCAATCAGCCCCAGCATTTT. The rearrangement uses TRBV15 and TRBJ1-5; no firm D call. V was pared by 0 bases and J by 2 bases, with 5 bases between. The CDR3 consists of 14 residues. CDR1 is LNHNV, CDR2 YYDKDF, per germline (reference sequence).

This chain uses TRBV27 with TRBJ2-7, with a possible D match to TRBD1 (6 bases). This CDR3 has 13 residues. Trimming removed 10 bases from V and 3 bases from J, with 16 bases in between. Germline V gives CDR1 MNHEY, CDR2 SMNVEV (reference sequence). CDR3 DNA sequence: TGTGCCACCCAAAGGACAGCTAACTACGAGCAGTACTTC. It codes for CATQRTANYEQYF.

This sequence joins TRBV4-2 and TRBJ2-3; 7 bases map to TRBD2. Germline values: CDR1 LGHNA, CDR2 YNFKEQ. The trim removed 4 bases at V and 0 bases at J, leaving 7 bases unmatched. The CDR3 runs to 16 residues. CDR3 nucleotides: TGTGCCAGCAGCCCGGCTAGCGGTTCTAGCACAGATACGCAGTATTTT. It translates to CASSPASGSSTDTQYF.

The rearrangement joins TRBV4-2 to TRBJ1-1, with a tentative D call TRBD1 (5 bases). The CDR3 is made up of 16 amino acids. Trimming took 2 bases from V and 0 from J, leaving 13 bases between them. The germline CDR1 and CDR2 sequences are LGHNA and YNFKEQ. For the CDR3, the DNA is TGTGCCAGCAGCCAACCTGGGGGGGTTGTGAACACTGAAGCTTTCTTT. Its protein is CASSQPGGVVNTEAFF.

The chain links TRBV5-1 to TRBJ1-1, with D possibly TRBD1 on 5 matching bases. With 5 bases removed from V and 4 bases from J, the gap between germline ends came to 15 bases. Per the germline V gene, CDR1 is SGHRS and CDR2 is YFSETQ. The CDR3 contains 14 residues. The CDR3 is CASSSGGGITEAFF. CDR3 DNA: TGCGCCAGCAGTTCCGGGGGTGGGATCACTGAAGCTTTCTTT. Combining the CDR3 with reference TRBV5-1 and TRBJ1-1 gives the whole variable domain KAGVTQTPRYLIKTRGQQVTLSCSPISGHRSVSWYQQTPGQGLQFLFEYFSETQRNKGNFPGRFSGRQFSNSRSEMNVSTLELGDSALYLCASSSGGGITEAFFGQGTRLTVV.

This chain's CDR3 is CASSLASPETQYF. For the CDR3, the DNA is TGCGCCAGCAGCTTGGCTAGTCCAGAGACCCAGTACTTC. The rearrangement uses TRBV5-1 and TRBJ2-5; D not resolved. Trimming stripped 0 bases from V and 4 bases from J, with 7 bases between. CDR1 and CDR2 from the germline V gene are SGHRS and YFSETQ. The length of the CDR3 is 13 residues. Full variable domain (outside the CDR3, taken from reference TRBV5-1 and TRBJ2-5): KAGVTQTPRYLIKTRGQQVTLSCSPISGHRSVSWYQQTPGQGLQFLFEYFSETQRNKGNFPGRFSGRQFSNSRSEMNVSTLELGDSALYLCASSLASPETQYFGPGTRLLVL.

This rearrangement joins TRBV12-2 to TRBJ2-1; TRBD2 is the table's D call and was not checked against the DNA. TRBV12-2 is listed as a pseudogene. The CDR3 is 18 amino acids. As DNA, the CDR3 is TGTGCAAGTCGCTTTCGGAGCGGGGGGCCCTGCTCCTACAATGAGCAGTTCTTC. It translates to CASRFRSGGPCSYNEQFF.

V and J are TRBV28 and TRBJ1-1; D might be TRBD1 (6 bases). V was trimmed by 2 bases and J by 10 bases, leaving 14 bases between them. Per the germline V gene, CDR1 is MDHEN and CDR2 is SYDVKM. The CDR3 spans 13 residues. Here the CDR3 reads CASSLGGAVRAFF. Written as DNA, the CDR3 is TGTGCCAGCAGTTTAGGGGGGGCGGTTCGAGCTTTCTTT. The entire variable domain, with the rest obtained from reference TRBV28 and TRBJ1-1, is as follows: DVKVTQSSRYLVKRTGEKVFLECVQDMDHENMFWYRQDPGLGLRLIYFSYDVKMKEKGDIPEGYSVSREKKERFSLILESASTNQTSMYLCASSLGGAVRAFFGQGTRLTVV.

The chain is built from TRBV7-9 and TRBJ1-6; 10 bases agree with TRBD1. In germline, CDR1 is SEHNR, CDR2 FQNEAQ (reference sequence). J lost 1 base, V lost 1 base, and 4 bases had no gene match. CDR3 length: 18 residues. CDR3 sequence (DNA): TGTGCCAGCAGCTTAGAAGGGACAGGGGATTCCTATAATTCACCCCTCCACTTT. Its protein product is CASSLEGTGDSYNSPLHF.

The chain is built from TRBV5-1 and TRBJ2-5; 10 nucleotides line up with TRBD1. The J call may be in error: the DNA end matches TRBJ2-7 better. The CDR3 has 15 amino acids. Germline assignment: CDR1 SGHRS and CDR2 YFSETQ. The CDR3 spells CASSWGTGASYEQYF. CDR3 coding DNA: TGCGCCAGCAGCTGGGGGACAGGGGCATCCTACGAGCAGTACTTC.

The count of this clone is one. This chain joins TRBV27 and TRBJ2-2; D is ambiguous. The CDR3 spans 16 residues. The ends were cut back, 7 bases at V and 2 bases at J, with 17 bases in the middle. CDR1 is MNHEY and CDR2 is SMNVEV in the germline V gene (reference sequence). The CDR3 reads CASKPLSNANTGELFF. In DNA form, the CDR3 reads TGTGCCAGCAAACCACTTTCAAACGCCAACACCGGGGAGCTGTTTTTT.

The chain carries TRBV6-5 and TRBJ2-2, with D tentatively TRBD2 (6 bases). Looked up from germline, CDR1 is MNHEY and CDR2 is SVGAGI. The V gene lost 6 bases and the J gene lost 6 bases, with 11 bases spanning the gap. The CDR3 has 13 residues. CDR3 residues: CASRVGGAGELFF. In nucleotides, the CDR3 is TGTGCCAGCAGGGTTGGCGGGGCCGGGGAGCTGTTTTTT.

The gene calls are TRBV10-3 and TRBJ2-3, with 7 bases identical to TRBD1. V was clipped by 10 bases and J by 4 bases; unmatched bases: 11. This CDR3 has 14 amino acids. Germline V gives CDR1 ENHRY, CDR2 SYGVKD. The CDR3 protein is CATKTGMTADTQYF. In DNA form, the CDR3 reads TGTGCCACTAAGACAGGGATGACGGCAGATACGCAGTATTTT.

The rearrangement joins TRBV5-1 to TRBJ2-7; no firm D call. The CDR3 consists of 13 residues. V was pared by 3 bases and J by 2 bases, with 9 bases between. Germline CDR1 is SGHRS and CDR2 is YFSETQ. CDR3 DNA: TGCGCCAGCAGCTCGACTGCTACCTACGAGCAGTACTTC. This encodes CASSSTATYEQYF. Full variable domain (outside the CDR3, taken from reference TRBV5-1 and TRBJ2-7): KAGVTQTPRYLIKTRGQQVTLSCSPISGHRSVSWYQQTPGQGLQFLFEYFSETQRNKGNFPGRFSGRQFSNSRSEMNVSTLELGDSALYLCASSSTATYEQYFGPGTRLTVT.

This clone was seen a few times. The genes are TRBV6-1 and TRBJ2-5; D is perhaps TRBD2 (5 bases). Per the germline V gene, CDR1 is MNHNS and CDR2 is SASEGT. CDR3 size: 14 residues. Trimming took 7 bases from V and 4 from J, leaving 16 bases between them. The CDR3 protein is CASKVGGSLETQYF. The CDR3 nucleotides are TGTGCCAGCAAAGTCGGCGGGTCCCTAGAGACCCAGTACTTC.

The chain has TRBV13 and TRBJ1-2; D remains unclear. CDR1 and CDR2 (germline): PRHDT, FYEKMQ (reference sequence). V lost 6 bases, J lost 8 bases, and 19 bases lay in between. The CDR3 covers 14 residues. DNA for the CDR3: TGTGCCAGCAGTCCCTACCGACGGGTCGACGGCTACACCTTC. This codes for CASSPYRRVDGYTF. The full variable domain, rest sourced from reference TRBV13 and TRBJ1-2, is AAGVIQSPRHLIKEKRETATLKCYPIPRHDTVYWYQQGPGQDPQFLISFYEKMQSDKGSIPDRFSAQQFSDYHSELNMSSLELGDSALYFCASSPYRRVDGYTFGSGTRLTVV.